The 2 T cell receptor beta chains presented below share a single source sample, sequenced in a study. Tregs were sorted as CD4+CD25+CD127-/low cells. Each CDR3 protein gets one entry after TCRdb re-called the 5' RACE reads with MiXCR. The table records approximately 11,000 distinct CDR3 sequences, about a sixth of them present only once. The sequenced material came from Tregs sorted from a lymph node. The receptors here all came from a female donor with breast cancer.

A note on this clonotype: Compared with germline, one end of the junction differs, possibly owing to a read error. The rearrangement links TRBV5-6 to TRBJ2-7; no definite D call. Germline-derived CDR1 and CDR2 are SGHDT and YYEEEE. The CDR3 is 15 residues long. The chain's CDR3 is CASSSVDRPPLEQYF. For the CDR3, the DNA is TGCGCCAGCAGCTCGGTCGATCGGCCCCCACTCGAGCAGTACTTC.

The chain combines TRBV12-3 or TRBV12-4 with TRBJ1-5; 8 bases agree with TRBD1. The CDR3 is 14 residues long. Unmatched junction bases numbered 4, after V lost 3 bases and J lost 6 bases. This chain's CDR3 is CASSFQGALQPQHF. The CDR3 DNA reads TGTGCCAGCAGTTTCCAGGGGGCGCTTCAGCCCCAGCATTTT.